This TCR beta chain originates from a study of shared clonotypes between healthy human individuals. Study context: Ranging from 18 to 49 in age, donors were two women and a few men.

From germline, CDR1 is SEHNR and CDR2 FQNEAQ (reference sequence). V gave up 3 bases and J gave up 2 bases, with 15 bases separating them. The length of the CDR3 is 16 residues. Sorted-subset replicate PCR reactions contained approximately 190 ng DNA, corresponding to about 30,000 T cell genomes. Source study methods: Owing to the provision of junction-only sequences devoid of quality scores by immunoSEQ, filtering differed. Data came from immunoSEQ multiplex PCR; TCRdb stores just in-frame clones and leaves some out. The DNA gave D and trimming, while V, J and clone size come from that table. This sample has around 1.1 million clones, with approximately 80% found just once. Study-wide findings and caveats: Larger estimated richness was generally seen in naive subsets than in memory subsets.

As regards this clone: The antigen is not known.

Sequences were obtained from memory CD4+ T cells from PBMCs. Subset indicated: CD45RA-negative fraction. The source of this sequence is a man aged 18 to 30 in good health. Some clones in this sample may be carry-over from other donors' samples. The chain couples TRBV7-9 to TRBJ2-3; no firm D call. The CDR3 region is CASSFWFADYTDTQYF. In DNA, the CDR3 is TGTGCCAGCAGCTTCTGGTTTGCGGATTACACAGATACGCAGTATTTT.